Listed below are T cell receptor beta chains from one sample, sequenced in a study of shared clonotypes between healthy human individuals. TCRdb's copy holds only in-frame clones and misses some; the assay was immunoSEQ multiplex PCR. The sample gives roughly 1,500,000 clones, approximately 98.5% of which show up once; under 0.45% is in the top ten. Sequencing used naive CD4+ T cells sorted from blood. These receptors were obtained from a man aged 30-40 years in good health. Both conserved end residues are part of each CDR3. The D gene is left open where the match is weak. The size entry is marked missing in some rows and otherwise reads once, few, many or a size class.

CASSDSSGIYNEQFF	TGTGCCAGCAGTGATTCTAGCGGGATCTACAATGAGCAGTTCTTC	TRBV25-1	TRBJ2-1	.	TRBD2
CASSLEGAVYNEQFF	TGTGCCAGCAGCTTGGAGGGGGCGGTCTACAATGAGCAGTTCTTC	TRBV5-5	TRBJ2-1	.	TRBD1
CASSPEVRQNTEAFF	TGTGCCAGCAGCCCGGAGGTAAGACAGAACACTGAAGCTTTCTTT	TRBV9	TRBJ1-1	.	.
CASSLRLAPGELFF	TGCGCCAGCAGCCTTCGACTAGCGCCCGGGGAGCTGTTTTTT	TRBV4-3	TRBJ2-2	.	TRBD2
CASSPAQGLGETQYF	TGTGCCAGCAGCCCTGCTCAGGGCCTTGGGGAGACCCAGTACTTC	TRBV28	TRBJ2-5	.	.
CASSLVGTTDTQYF	TGTGCCAGCAGCTTGGTAGGGACCACAGATACGCAGTATTTT	TRBV5-4	TRBJ2-3	.	.
CASSPGGLAGSYNEQFF	TGTGCCAGCAGCCCGGGCGGACTAGCGGGAAGCTACAATGAGCAGTTCTTC	TRBV7-9	TRBJ2-1	.	TRBD2
CASGSGTVGYTF	TGTGCCAGCGGGTCGGGGACGGTGGGCTACACCTTC	TRBV6-5	TRBJ1-2	.	.
CASSFRGQGAGYTF	TGTGCCAGCAGTTTTCGAGGGCAGGGGGCTGGCTACACCTTC	TRBV28	TRBJ1-2	.	TRBD1
CASSLGQGIGEQYF	TGTGCCAGCAGCTTGGGACAGGGGATCGGCGAGCAGTACTTC	TRBV7-9	TRBJ2-7	.	TRBD1
CASSFESTIHNEQFF	TGTGCCAGCAGTTTTGAATCTACGATTCACAATGAGCAGTTCTTC	TRBV7-2	TRBJ2-1	.	.
CASIDSGGQTISGANVLTF	TGTGCCAGCATCGACTCGGGTGGACAGACTATCTCTGGGGCCAACGTCCTGACTTTC	TRBV5-4	TRBJ2-6	.	.
CATSRVGTGGSNTGELFF	TGTGCCACCAGCAGAGTCGGGACAGGGGGTTCGAACACCGGGGAGCTGTTTTTT	TRBV15	TRBJ2-2	.	TRBD1
CASSLTGSRGVAGPQETQYF	TGCGCCAGCAGCCTTACAGGATCTCGTGGGGTAGCGGGACCCCAAGAGACCCAGTACTTC	TRBV5-1	TRBJ2-5	.	TRBD2
CAWRKGTRTDTQYF	TGTGCCTGGAGGAAAGGGACTCGCACAGATACGCAGTATTTT	TRBV30	TRBJ2-3	.	.
CASSRTGGVGTDTQYF	TGTGCCAGCAGCCGAACAGGGGGCGTCGGCACAGATACGCAGTATTTT	TRBV9	TRBJ2-3	.	TRBD1
CASSLRPGLGYTF	TGCGCCAGCAGCTTACGCCCAGGGCTTGGCTACACCTTC	TRBV5-1	TRBJ1-2	.	.
CASTSQAETFYEQYF	TGTGCCAGCACGTCACAGGCGGAAACGTTCTACGAGCAGTACTTC	TRBV7-2	TRBJ2-7	once	.
CAISELDNEQFF	TGTGCCATCAGTGAGTTGGACAATGAGCAGTTCTTC	TRBV10-3	TRBJ2-1	.	.
CASSLTGLAGGISYEQYF	TGTGCCAGCAGCTTAACGGGACTAGCGGGAGGTATTTCCTACGAGCAGTACTTC	TRBV7-2	TRBJ2-7	.	TRBD2
CASSHPRGDKGYEQYF	TGTGCCAGTAGTCACCCAAGGGGGGACAAAGGCTACGAGCAGTACTTC	TRBV19	TRBJ2-7	.	.
CASSSGINTEAFF	TGTGCCAGCAGTAGCGGGATTAACACTGAAGCTTTCTTT	TRBV2	TRBJ1-1	once	.
CASSHKGSEEAFF	TGTGCCAGCAGCCATAAAGGGTCGGAGGAAGCTTTCTTT	TRBV7-3	TRBJ1-1	.	.
CASSEFRTGPLGEQYF	TGCGCCAGCAGTGAGTTCCGGACAGGACCACTAGGCGAGCAGTACTTC	TRBV10-2	TRBJ2-7	.	TRBD1
CASSALPPRPTHYEQYF	TGTGCCAGCTCAGCCCTTCCACCGAGACCTACTCACTACGAGCAGTACTTC	TRBV18	TRBJ2-7	.	.
CASSRGGTEAFF	TGTGCCAGCAGCCGAGGGGGAACTGAAGCTTTCTTT	TRBV7-8	TRBJ1-1	.	.
CASSRYRLAGGLYNEQFF	TGTGCCAGCAGCCGTTATAGACTAGCGGGAGGGCTCTACAATGAGCAGTTCTTC	TRBV11-3	TRBJ2-1	.	TRBD2
CASSVQGGAEAFF	TGTGCCAGTAGTGTTCAGGGAGGCGCTGAAGCTTTCTTT	TRBV19	TRBJ1-1	.	.
CASSQLTGEGYTF	TGTGCCAGCTCGCAGCTGACAGGGGAGGGCTACACCTTC	TRBV18	TRBJ1-2	.	TRBD1
CASRSRGTMVEQFF	TGTGCCAGCAGGTCCAGAGGGACTATGGTTGAGCAGTTCTTC	TRBV11-2	TRBJ2-1	.	TRBD2
CASSTAGQGSSYNEQFF	TGCGCCAGCAGCACCGCTGGGCAGGGTAGCTCCTACAATGAGCAGTTCTTC	TRBV5-1	TRBJ2-1	.	.
CASSLAGGSGKVDEQFF	TGTGCCAGCAGCTTAGCGGGGGGTAGCGGGAAGGTGGATGAGCAGTTCTTC	TRBV7-6	TRBJ2-1	.	TRBD2
CASSVTDSSEAFF	TGTGCCAGCAGCGTTACGGACAGTTCTGAAGCTTTCTTT	TRBV9	TRBJ1-1	once	.
CASSVVSNQPQHF	TGTGCCAGCAGCGTAGTTAGCAATCAGCCCCAGCATTTT	TRBV9	TRBJ1-5	.	.
CASSGRYSSYEQYF	TGTGCCAGCAGTGGGAGGTATAGCTCCTACGAGCAGTACTTC	TRBV25-1	TRBJ2-7	.	.
CASSSNNEQFF	TGTGCCAGCAGCTCCAACAATGAGCAGTTCTTC	TRBV7-3	TRBJ2-1	.	.
CASSGTRMGAEQYF	TGCGCCAGCAGTGGGACCAGGATGGGGGCCGAGCAGTACTTC	TRBV10-1	TRBJ2-7	once	.
CASSQGTGGLDTEAFF	TGCGCCAGCAGCCAAGGGACAGGGGGGTTGGACACTGAAGCTTTCTTT	TRBV4-3	TRBJ1-1	.	TRBD1
CASSESGTTGELFF	TGCGCCAGCAGTGAGTCGGGGACGACCGGGGAGCTGTTTTTT	TRBV10-1	TRBJ2-2	.	.
CASSPPRLAGRKGDEQFF	TGTGCCAGCTCACCACCGCGGCTAGCGGGACGAAAGGGAGATGAGCAGTTCTTC	TRBV18	TRBJ2-1	.	TRBD2
CASSQDWSNEQFF	TGCGCCAGCAGCCAAGATTGGTCGAATGAGCAGTTCTTC	TRBV4-1	TRBJ2-1	.	.
CASSPRLETSGRLDGYTF	TGTGCCAGCAGCCCCAGACTCGAAACGTCGGGAAGGTTAGATGGCTACACCTTC	TRBV7-9	TRBJ1-2	.	.
CASSRAGTAFGYGYTF	TGTGCCAGCAGCCGCGCCGGGACCGCTTTTGGCTATGGCTACACCTTC	TRBV5-6	TRBJ1-2	.	.
CASGQGDGYTF	TGTGCCAGCGGACAGGGGGACGGCTACACCTTC	TRBV2	TRBJ1-2	once	TRBD1
CASSQDGLQQQYF	TGCGCCAGCAGCCAAGATGGGTTACAGCAGCAGTACTTC	TRBV4-3	TRBJ2-7	.	.
CASSRVGVTNEKLFF	TGTGCCAGTAGTAGAGTCGGGGTGACGAATGAAAAACTGTTTTTT	TRBV19	TRBJ1-4	.	.
CASKYPTGLPQETQYF	TGCGCCAGCAAGTATCCGACAGGCCTTCCCCAAGAGACCCAGTACTTC	TRBV5-1	TRBJ2-5	.	.
CASSRWTSGSYNEQFF	TGTGCCAGCAGTAGATGGACTAGCGGCTCCTACAATGAGCAGTTCTTC	TRBV6-6	TRBJ2-1	once	TRBD2
CASSPRILGEQYF	TGTGCCAGCAGCCCTCGTATATTGGGGGAGCAGTACTTC	TRBV14	TRBJ2-7	.	.
CASALTGAEAFF	TGTGCTAGTGCCCTAACAGGGGCTGAAGCTTTCTTT	TRBV12-5	TRBJ1-1	.	TRBD1